Below, one T cell receptor beta chain is given with its context. Antigen specificity is unknown. These data originate in a study of siplizumab effects on memory and regulatory T cells. Losses at the gene ends were 2 bases for V and 2 bases for J; bases not matched to a gene: 4. The germline gives CDR1 SGDLS, CDR2 YYNGEE. The CDR3 is 15 amino acids. General study findings and limits: The authors could not assign a naive or memory phenotype to roughly 75-97% of proliferating CD4+ or CD8+ clones.

Assay used: immunoSEQ multiplex PCR; TCRdb lists only in-frame clones, some missing. Of more than 50,000 clones in the sample, 93% were seen once. The rearrangement uses TRBV9 and TRBJ2-3, with 8 nucleotides matching TRBD2. The sample comprised CD8+ T cells sorted from blood. The source of this sequence is a human donor in good health. CDR3 nucleotide sequence: TGTGCCAGCAGCGTTAGCGGGACCTTCACAGATACGCAGTATTTT. It yields the protein CASSVSGTFTDTQYF.